The source of this T cell receptor (beta chain) is a study of blood T cell repertoires in COVID-19. Authors' data handling: From reference gene primer amplification, estimates of nucleated cell counts were derived. Using immunoSEQ multiplex PCR, the repertoire was profiled, and TCRdb retains in-frame clones only, with some absent. That table gives V, J and clone size, and the DNA gave D and trimming. The data show roughly 250,000 clones, around 89% seen once. Per germline, CDR1 SGHAT and CDR2 FQNNGV. The J segment lost 8 bases and the V segment lost 0 bases, leaving 10 bases of the junction unmatched. The CDR3 totals 16 residues.

The gene calls are TRBV11-2 and TRBJ2-3; 8 bases are shared with TRBD2. The sequence derives from a woman aged 40 to 50 with acute COVID-19. Sequencing was performed on PBMCs or T cells enriched from blood (not recorded which). The CDR3 sequence is CASSLDPPSGWGTQYF. In DNA form, the CDR3 reads TGTGCCAGCAGCTTAGACCCCCCTAGCGGGTGGGGTACGCAGTATTTT.